The rows below give T cell receptor beta chains drawn from one sample of a study of T-cell memory formation after mild COVID-19. TCRdb itself ran the 5' RACE reads through MiXCR, one entry per CDR3 protein. The sample lists just under 550,000 distinct CDR3 sequences, approximately 20% occurring once. Material: PBMCs or a T cell subset sorted from them (not recorded which). Receptor source: an adult woman who had mild COVID-19 (a few samples of this study predate the infection). Cell type and time point are not known. Each CDR3 is given without its conserved first and last residue. Fields, in order: J gene, D gene, V gene, CDR3 protein. The D gene is left open where the match is weak.

j_call: TRBJ2-7
d_call: .
v_call: TRBV9
cdr3_aa: AKGSNRHEQY

j_call: TRBJ1-4
d_call: TRBD1
v_call: TRBV15
cdr3_aa: ATSRVPDRGSNEKLF

j_call: TRBJ1-2
d_call: TRBD1
v_call: TRBV7-8
cdr3_aa: ASSSPTGTGNGYT

j_call: TRBJ2-3
d_call: TRBD2
v_call: TRBV12-3/TRBV12-4
cdr3_aa: ASSPSGRGTTDTQY

j_call: TRBJ2-4
d_call: TRBD2
v_call: TRBV27
cdr3_aa: ASSSSGRVMDIQY

j_call: TRBJ2-5
d_call: .
v_call: TRBV10-3
cdr3_aa: AISDPGRRGETQY

j_call: TRBJ2-3
d_call: TRBD2
v_call: TRBV5-1
cdr3_aa: ASSFTSGGATDTQY

j_call: TRBJ2-7
d_call: .
v_call: TRBV5-1
cdr3_aa: ASSWGRLDDRSYGQY

j_call: TRBJ1-5
d_call: .
v_call: TRBV5-1
cdr3_aa: ASSLASGQPQH

j_call: TRBJ2-7
d_call: TRBD2
v_call: TRBV20-1
cdr3_aa: SAKGLAGLTYEQY

j_call: TRBJ1-2
d_call: .
v_call: TRBV29-1
cdr3_aa: SVRTSNYGYT

j_call: TRBJ2-3
d_call: .
v_call: TRBV12-3/TRBV12-4
cdr3_aa: ASSLAPDRTDTQY

j_call: TRBJ2-1
d_call: .
v_call: TRBV20-1
cdr3_aa: SARPDPSYNEQF

j_call: TRBJ2-5
d_call: .
v_call: TRBV11-2
cdr3_aa: ASRDNKWKETQY

j_call: TRBJ2-2
d_call: TRBD2
v_call: TRBV4-1
cdr3_aa: ASSQGTSSYRGLLF